A selection of T cell receptor beta chains follows, all from one sample in a study of blood T cells in healthy people across ages. TCRdb passed the 5' RACE reads through MiXCR, listing each CDR3 protein once. Here the sample spans approximately 1,700,000 distinct CDR3 sequences, about two fifths being singletons. The material sequenced was blood. The receptor set was obtained from a human donor in good health. Each CDR3 is given with its conserved first and last residue. The D gene is left open where the match is weak. Only part of the rows carry a size: once, few, many, or a class if the clone is expanded.

d_call,clone_size,v_call,j_call,cdr3_aa,cdr3_nt
TRBD2,.,TRBV29-1,TRBJ2-7,CSVAETSGSYEQYF,TGCAGCGTTGCGGAGACTAGCGGGTCCTACGAGCAGTACTTC
TRBD1,.,TRBV6-5,TRBJ1-2,CASSRQGKSGSYGYTF,TGTGCCAGCAGTAGACAGGGGAAAAGCGGCTCTTATGGCTACACCTTC
.,few,TRBV20-1,TRBJ2-7,CSASGTGTASYEQYF,TGCAGTGCTAGTGGTACCGGGACTGCTTCCTACGAGCAGTACTTC
.,.,TRBV27,TRBJ1-4,CASSLRAVRGGLMGHEKLFF,TGTGCCAGCAGTTTACGCGCGGTCAGGGGCGGCCTAATGGGGCATGAAAAACTGTTTTTT
.,.,TRBV6-5,TRBJ2-5,CASSVLAYQETQYF,TGTGCCAGCAGCGTCCTAGCTTATCAAGAGACCCAGTACTTC
.,.,TRBV12-3/TRBV12-4,TRBJ1-2,CANWSGNYGYTF,TGTGCCAACTGGAGTGGTAACTATGGCTACACCTTC
.,.,TRBV25-1,TRBJ1-2,CASSESPNLAGDYGYTF,TGTGCCAGCAGTGAATCCCCTAATCTCGCAGGGGACTATGGCTACACCTTC
TRBD2,.,TRBV20-1,TRBJ2-3,CSARLAGGSGDTQYF,TGCAGTGCTAGACTAGCGGGGGGATCAGGAGATACGCAGTATTTT
.,.,TRBV10-3,TRBJ2-3,CATTPGGEVTDTQYF,TGTGCCACGACTCCGGGCGGGGAGGTCACAGATACGCAGTATTTT
.,few,TRBV2,TRBJ1-3,CASSDRGNTIYF,TGTGCCAGCAGTGACAGGGGCAACACCATATATTTT
.,few,TRBV11-2,TRBJ2-7,CASTRTGTRYEQYF,TGTGCCAGCACGCGAACCGGGACGAGGTACGAGCAGTACTTC
TRBD2,.,TRBV5-5,TRBJ2-7,CASSLWEGFSYEQYF,TGTGCCAGCAGCTTATGGGAGGGTTTCTCCTACGAGCAGTACTTC
TRBD2,few,TRBV29-1,TRBJ2-3,CSVGTSGGLTDTQYF,TGCAGCGTTGGGACTAGCGGGGGGCTCACAGATACGCAGTATTTT
.,few,TRBV20-1,TRBJ1-2,CSAREGTSDYGYTF,TGCAGTGCTAGAGAGGGAACATCAGACTATGGCTACACCTTC
TRBD1,.,TRBV29-1,TRBJ2-7,CSVAPGQGMQQYF,TGCAGCGTCGCACCGGGACAGGGGATGCAGCAGTACTTC
TRBD1,once,TRBV5-1,TRBJ2-1,CASSSSRDRGPQFF,TGCGCCAGCAGCTCGTCCCGGGACAGGGGTCCGCAGTTCTTC
TRBD1,many,TRBV29-1,TRBJ2-1,CSVDPGTGASSYNEQFF,TGCAGCGTCGACCCCGGGACAGGGGCGAGCTCCTACAATGAGCAGTTCTTC
.,few,TRBV6-6,TRBJ2-1,CASSELGQGKFF,TGTGCCAGCAGCGAACTCGGGCAGGGGAAGTTCTTC
.,.,TRBV16,TRBJ2-1,CASSGGWNEQFF,TGTGCCAGCAGCGGGGGTTGGAATGAGCAGTTCTTC
.,once,TRBV5-6,TRBJ1-2,CASSLIIGGNYGYTF,TGTGCCAGCAGCTTGATCATTGGGGGAAACTATGGCTACACCTTC
.,few,TRBV20-1,TRBJ1-6,CSALSTDNSPLHF,TGCAGTGCGCTATCGACAGATAATTCACCCCTCCACTTT
.,few,TRBV28,TRBJ1-2,CASNIDGFFLNYGYTF,TGTGCCAGCAATATTGACGGATTCTTTCTTAACTATGGCTACACCTTC
.,few,TRBV5-4,TRBJ2-1,CASAPPAGTYNEQFF,TGTGCCAGCGCCCCCCCGGCAGGGACCTACAATGAGCAGTTCTTC
.,few,TRBV6-2/TRBV6-3,TRBJ2-5,CASTFREETQYF,TGTGCCAGTACCTTCAGGGAAGAGACCCAGTACTTC
TRBD1,.,TRBV20-1,TRBJ1-2,CSAKGQEDYGYTF,TGCAGTGCTAAGGGACAGGAGGATTATGGCTACACCTTC
TRBD2,.,TRBV29-1,TRBJ2-2,CSAASGGPTGELFF,TGCAGCGCCGCTAGCGGGGGCCCGACCGGGGAGCTGTTTTTT
.,.,TRBV20-1,TRBJ2-1,CSATPRGGDYNEQFF,TGCAGTGCCACCCCGCGGGGCGGAGACTACAATGAGCAGTTCTTC
TRBD2,few,TRBV9,TRBJ2-7,CASSVGTSGGYNEQYF,TGTGCCAGCAGCGTGGGAACTAGCGGGGGATACAATGAGCAGTACTTC
TRBD1,few,TRBV5-1,TRBJ2-3,CASSLSGTGGTDTQYF,TGCGCCAGCAGCCTGTCCGGGACAGGCGGCACAGATACGCAGTATTTT
TRBD2,.,TRBV20-1,TRBJ2-7,CSAPALGGGGAHEQYF,TGCAGTGCTCCGGCCTTAGGGGGCGGGGGGGCCCACGAGCAGTACTTC
.,.,TRBV6-5,TRBJ2-7,CASSAAGISSYEQYF,TGTGCCAGCAGTGCAGCCGGGATTAGCTCCTACGAGCAGTACTTC
.,.,TRBV10-3,TRBJ2-5,CAISDPDGGQETQYF,TGTGCCATCAGTGACCCAGACGGGGGCCAAGAGACCCAGTACTTC
TRBD1,.,TRBV7-9,TRBJ1-5,CASSWGQLSAQHF,TGTGCCAGCAGCTGGGGACAGTTATCAGCCCAGCATTTT
.,once,TRBV27,TRBJ2-1,CASSPNRGAAYNEQFF,TGTGCCAGCAGTCCCAACCGGGGGGCCGCCTACAATGAGCAGTTCTTC
.,many,TRBV3-1,TRBJ2-7,CASSQGGEQYF,TGTGCCAGCAGCCAAGGGGGCGAGCAGTACTTC
.,.,TRBV12-3/TRBV12-4,TRBJ2-1,CASSCSVASNEQFF,TGTGCCAGCAGTTGTAGCGTCGCGTCCAATGAGCAGTTCTTC
.,.,TRBV4-3,TRBJ2-1,CASSRGKNNEQFF,TGCGCCAGCAGCCGGGGTAAAAACAATGAGCAGTTCTTC
.,.,TRBV6-5,TRBJ1-1,CASRHRNTEAFF,TGTGCCAGCAGACACAGGAACACTGAAGCTTTCTTT
.,few,TRBV7-2,TRBJ2-1,CASSLGRVDHEQFF,TGTGCCAGCAGCTTAGGTAGGGTGGACCATGAGCAGTTCTTC
.,few,TRBV7-2,TRBJ2-1,CASTNPSANEQFF,TGTGCCAGCACCAACCCTAGCGCCAATGAGCAGTTCTTC
.,.,TRBV6-2/TRBV6-3,TRBJ2-7,CASSYSPLGFGSSIGSYEQYF,TGTGCCAGCAGTTACTCCCCTTTAGGATTCGGCAGCAGCATTGGAAGCTACGAGCAGTACTTC
TRBD1,.,TRBV10-3,TRBJ2-1,CAISDQPGQGEYEQFF,TGTGCCATCAGTGACCAGCCGGGACAGGGGGAGTATGAGCAGTTCTTC
.,many,TRBV20-1,TRBJ2-4,CSARTTQGGFQYF,TGCAGTGCTAGAACTACACAGGGGGGGTTTCAGTACTTC
.,.,TRBV4-3,TRBJ2-3,CASSQDADSGLTDTQYF,TGCGCCAGCAGCCAAGACGCGGACTCAGGGCTCACAGATACGCAGTATTTT
.,.,TRBV7-2,TRBJ2-5,CASSPKGYLQGSQETQYF,TGTGCCAGCAGCCCGAAGGGTTATCTACAGGGATCCCAAGAGACCCAGTACTTC
.,.,TRBV29-1,TRBJ2-1,CSAGRAKRNNEQFF,TGCAGCGCGGGTCGAGCAAAACGTAACAATGAGCAGTTCTTC
.,few,TRBV12-3/TRBV12-4,TRBJ2-1,CASSLGAGRGPYNEQFF,TGTGCCAGCAGTTTGGGCGCCGGGCGGGGGCCGTACAATGAGCAGTTCTTC
TRBD2,few,TRBV10-3,TRBJ2-1,CAISLAGGSNEQFF,TGTGCCATCAGTCTCGCGGGGGGGTCCAATGAGCAGTTCTTC
.,many,TRBV5-5,TRBJ1-1,CASSLVPGANTEAFF,TGTGCCAGCAGCTTGGTTCCGGGGGCCAACACTGAAGCTTTCTTT
TRBD2,few,TRBV12-3/TRBV12-4,TRBJ2-7,CASSAYGLAGGLSYEQYF,TGTGCCAGCAGCGCTTATGGACTAGCGGGCGGGCTGTCCTACGAGCAGTACTTC
TRBD1,few,TRBV10-3,TRBJ2-3,CAISEFTGGSTYGVTQYF,TGTGCCATCAGTGAGTTTACAGGGGGATCGACTTACGGGGTTACGCAGTATTTT
.,few,TRBV7-2,TRBJ2-5,CASSLVARDGTQYF,TGTGCCAGCAGCTTAGTGGCGAGGGATGGGACCCAGTACTTC
TRBD1,.,TRBV12-3/TRBV12-4,TRBJ2-1,CASSLSTGLGSYNEQFF,TGTGCCAGCAGTTTATCGACAGGGCTGGGCTCCTACAATGAGCAGTTCTTC
.,few,TRBV6-5,TRBJ1-6,CASSPLGANSPLHF,TGTGCCAGCAGTCCTCTGGGGGCCAATTCACCCCTCCACTTT
TRBD2,.,TRBV27,TRBJ2-1,CASSFGTSGFNEQFF,TGTGCCAGCAGTTTCGGGACTAGCGGATTCAATGAGCAGTTCTTC
.,once,TRBV6-2/TRBV6-3,TRBJ1-2,CASSPGWRRNYGYTF,TGTGCCAGCAGCCCCGGGTGGAGGAGAAACTATGGCTACACCTTC